This T cell receptor beta chain was observed in a study of shared clonotypes between healthy human individuals. The germline gives CDR1 LNHDA, CDR2 SQIVND (reference sequence). There are 16 residues in the CDR3. Trimming took 4 bases from V and 3 from J; bases not matched to a gene: 11. Sequenced by immunoSEQ multiplex PCR; TCRdb stores in-frame clones only, minus some. The sample lists more than 400,000 clones; approximately 80% were seen once. Material: PBMCs. The chain combines TRBV19 with TRBJ1-2; TRBD1 aligns across 7 bases. This clonotype originated in a woman aged 40-49 years in good health. Some clones in this sample may be carry-over from other donors' samples. The CDR3 protein is CASSTKTGLWDYGYTF. CDR3 in DNA: TGTGCCAGTAGTACCAAGACAGGGCTTTGGGACTATGGCTACACCTTC.